This T cell receptor (beta chain) was captured by sequencing in a study of T cell responses to AZD1222 COVID-19 vaccine. Comments on this clone: Its antigen is not identified.

Overall study results and limits: Among the donors, most were white British and more were female, and clonal diversity was possibly underestimated. Samples come after the peak T cell response, not at day 14. Spike-specific TCR breadth and depth rose after two AZD1222 doses. Regions 160-218 and 743-854 held dominance among vaccine-associated CD4 TCRs, which spanned spike.

TCRdb's table, derived via immunoSEQ multiplex PCR, lists solely in-frame clones and lacks some. The table shows about 70,000 clones, with 88% occurring only once. Germline V gives CDR1 SNHLY, CDR2 FYNNEI. The CDR3 is 13 residues long. Trimming took off 4 bases at V and 10 bases at J, with 16 bases between the two ends. The TCR comes from an adult who received the MenACWY meningococcal vaccine as a control. Sequenced material: peripheral blood, taken 28 days after the second dose of the MenACWY control vaccine. The chain employs TRBV2 and TRBJ1-2, with TRBD1 as a possible D gene (6 bases). CDR3 DNA sequence: TGTGCCAGCAGTGTAGGGGGAATTGGCGACTACACCTTC. Its translation is CASSVGGIGDYTF. The full variable domain, in which reference TRBV2 and TRBJ1-2 provide the parts outside the CDR3, is EPEVTQTPSHQVTQMGQEVILRCVPISNHLYFYWYRQILGQKVEFLVSFYNNEISEKSEIFDDQFSVERPDGSNFTLKIRSTKLEDSAMYFCASSVGGIGDYTFGSGTRLTVV.